Given below is one T cell receptor (beta chain) in context. Antigen specificity is unknown. The data originate from a study of OX40 agonist ivuxolimab in advanced cancers. Study-level background: With ivuxolimab, an agonistic anti-OX40 (CD134) antibody, patients were treated. General study findings and limits: Normalized T-cell clonal expansion was also low in a subset of nonresponders.

Measured with immunoSEQ multiplex PCR; TCRdb has only the in-frame clones, and not every one. Of some 42,000 clones in the sample, about 79% were seen once. V shed 6 bases and J 5 bases; nucleotides not matched to a gene: 6. From germline, CDR1 is MDHEN and CDR2 SYDVKM. This CDR3 is 14 amino acids long. V is TRBV28 and J is TRBJ2-7; TRBD2 agrees at 11 bases. This TCR came from an adult with an advanced solid tumor such as melanoma, head and neck, liver or kidney cancer. The sample consisted of CD4+ or CD8+ T cells sorted from blood, taken in a trial of the OX40 agonist ivuxolimab. CDR3 nucleotide sequence: TGTGCCAGCAGGGCTAGCGGGAGGTTGGACGAGCAGTACTTC. This translates into CASRASGRLDEQYF.